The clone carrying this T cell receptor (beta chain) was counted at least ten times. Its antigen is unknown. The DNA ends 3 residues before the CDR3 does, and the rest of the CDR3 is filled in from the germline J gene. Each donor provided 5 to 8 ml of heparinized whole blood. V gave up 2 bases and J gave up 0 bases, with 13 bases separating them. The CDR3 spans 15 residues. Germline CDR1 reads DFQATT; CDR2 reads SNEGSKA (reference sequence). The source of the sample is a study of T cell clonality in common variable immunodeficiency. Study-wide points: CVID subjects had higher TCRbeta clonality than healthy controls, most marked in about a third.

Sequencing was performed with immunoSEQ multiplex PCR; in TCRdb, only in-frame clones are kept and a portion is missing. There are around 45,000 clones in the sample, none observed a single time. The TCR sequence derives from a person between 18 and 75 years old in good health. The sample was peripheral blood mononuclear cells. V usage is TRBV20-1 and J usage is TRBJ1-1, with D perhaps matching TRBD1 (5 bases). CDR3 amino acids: CSARHRPWMNTEAFF. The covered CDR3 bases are TGCAGTGCTAGACACAGGCCCTGGATGAACACTGAA.